The 20 T cell receptor beta chains listed next were all sequenced from one sample in a study of T cells after yellow fever vaccination. TCRdb used MiXCR to reprocess the 5' RACE reads, holding one entry per CDR3 protein. The sample shows 20,000 to 30,000 distinct CDR3 sequences, 5.5% of them seen only once. The sample here was PBMCs, either bulk or a sorted T-cell subset (CD4+, CD8+, memory, or dextramer-sorted; not recorded which), taken 15 days after the yellow fever booster vaccination. The receptors here all came from a man under 40 who received the YFV17D yellow fever vaccine.

This clonotype occurred many times. This chain joins TRBV20-1 and TRBJ1-2, with TRBD1 matching 7 bases. This CDR3 is 13 amino acids long. The V segment lost 1 base and the J segment 5 bases; nucleotides outside the gene matches: 4. Germline loops: CDR1 DFQATT, CDR2 SNEGSKA (reference sequence). CDR3 region: CSARATGDYGYTF. In DNA form, the CDR3 reads TGCAGTGCTAGAGCAACAGGGGATTATGGCTACACCTTC.

This clonotype was seen ten or more times. This rearrangement joins TRBV5-1 to TRBJ1-1; TRBD1 might be the D (6 bases). The CDR3 length is 14 residues. Trimming took off 3 bases at V and 1 base at J, with 10 bases between the two ends. Germline CDR1 SGHRS, CDR2 YFSETQ. CDR3 amino acids: CASSYGQTNTEAFF. The DNA of the CDR3 is TGCGCCAGCAGCTACGGACAGACGAACACTGAAGCTTTCTTT.

About this clonotype: This may come from a read error, since a much larger clone is one base off. V and J are TRBV6-1 and TRBJ2-7; weak D call: TRBD2 (6 bases). CDR3 length: 14 residues. Trimming took off 6 bases at V and 1 base at J, with 13 bases between the two ends. CDR1 and CDR2 (germline): MNHNS, SASEGT. CDR3 protein: CASRRAGPSYEQYF. In DNA form, the CDR3 reads TGTGCCAGCAGAAGAGCGGGTCCTTCCTACGAGCAGTACTTC.

This clonotype occurred many times. The rearrangement uses TRBV11-3 and TRBJ2-1; D is unclear. CDR3 length equals 14 residues. V lost 1 base, J lost 0 bases, and 4 bases lay in between. In germline, CDR1 is SGHNT, CDR2 YENEEA. The CDR3 coding sequence is TGTGCCAGCAGCTTAGGGAGCTCCTACAATGAGCAGTTCTTC. Residues: CASSLGSSYNEQFF.

This clonotype was seen many times. This chain uses TRBV6-5 with TRBJ2-1, with D possibly TRBD2 on 6 matching bases. The CDR3 is 16 residues long. Germline V lookup: CDR1 MNHEY, CDR2 SVGAGI. V was shortened by 2 bases and J by 0 bases, with 11 bases between the two germline ends. CDR3 bases: TGTGCCAGCAGTTACGCAGGAGGGAGCTCCTACAATGAGCAGTTCTTC. This sequence encodes CASSYAGGSSYNEQFF.

This clonotype was counted many times. The chain couples TRBV7-3 to TRBJ2-4; possible D gene TRBD2, 5 bases. V lost 2 bases and J lost 6, with 14 bases in between. CDR3 length equals 15 residues. Per the germline V gene, CDR1 is SGHTA and CDR2 is FQGTGA. This CDR3 reads CASSLDAARGNIQYF. Here the CDR3 DNA reads TGTGCCAGCAGCTTAGACGCTGCCCGGGGAAACATTCAGTACTTC.

This clonotype appeared many times. The chain uses TRBV15 and TRBJ2-7; D is perhaps TRBD2 (5 bases). V was cut by 4 bases and J by 6 bases, with 19 bases left in between. This CDR3 has 15 residues. Germline V gives CDR1 LNHNV, CDR2 YYDKDF (reference sequence). The CDR3 protein is CATSTTAGFLGEQYF. In DNA, the CDR3 is TGTGCCACCAGCACTACTGCGGGCTTCCTGGGCGAGCAGTACTTC. Supplemented by reference TRBV15 and TRBJ2-7, the full variable domain reads DAMVIQNPRYQVTQFGKPVTLSCSQTLNHNVMYWYQQKSSQAPKLLFHYYDKDFNNEADTPDNFQSRRPNTSFCFLDIRSPGLGDTAMYLCATSTTAGFLGEQYFGPGTRLTVT.

Many counts were recorded for this clonotype. CDR3: CASSLYNEQFF. The CDR3 DNA sequence: TGCGCCAGCAGCCTCTACAATGAGCAGTTCTTC. This rearrangement joins TRBV5-1 to TRBJ2-1, with no clear D. V lost 4 bases and J lost 3, with 2 bases in between. CDR1 is SGHRS, CDR2 YFSETQ, per germline. The length of the CDR3 is 11 residues. The whole variable domain, remainder taken from reference TRBV5-1 and TRBJ2-1, is KAGVTQTPRYLIKTRGQQVTLSCSPISGHRSVSWYQQTPGQGLQFLFEYFSETQRNKGNFPGRFSGRQFSNSRSEMNVSTLELGDSALYLCASSLYNEQFFGPGTRLTVL.

This clonotype was found many times. V and J are TRBV6-5 and TRBJ2-7; 9 bases fit TRBD2. After removal of 4 bases from V and 7 bases from J, the junction contained 20 bases not matched to a gene. Per the germline V gene, CDR1 is MNHEY and CDR2 is SVGAGI. CDR3 length: 18 residues. CDR3 sequence reads: CASSCQRGVRREGLEQYF. The CDR3 DNA reads as TGTGCCAGCAGTTGCCAGCGGGGAGTTAGGCGGGAGGGCCTTGAGCAGTACTTC.

The chain uses TRBV19 and TRBJ2-2; possibly TRBD1 for D (6 bases). Germline values: CDR1 LNHDA, CDR2 SQIVND (reference sequence). Trimming took 3 bases from V and 2 from J, leaving 13 bases between them. The CDR3 has 16 residues. The CDR3 DNA follows: TGTGCCAGTAGTATCACCCGGACAGCAAACACCGGGGAGCTGTTTTTT. This sequence encodes CASSITRTANTGELFF.

This clonotype has a count of ten or more. This chain connects TRBV6-2 or TRBV6-3 to TRBJ2-1, with a possible D match to TRBD2 (6 bases). CDR1 MNHEY and CDR2 SVGEGT come from the germline V gene. The CDR3 contains 19 residues. V lost 2 bases to trimming and J lost 0 bases, with 20 bases between them. CDR3 sequence: CASSYRTYSSASSYNEQFF. As DNA, the CDR3 is TGTGCCAGCAGTTACAGAACATACTCTAGCGCAAGCTCCTACAATGAGCAGTTCTTC.

J is TRBJ2-3 and V is TRBV18; perhaps TRBD2 as D (5 bases). This CDR3 is built from 15 residues. Germline values: CDR1 KGHSH, CDR2 LQKENI. The germline V and J ends were trimmed by 5 bases and 0 bases, with 12 bases remaining between them. The CDR3 DNA reads TGTGCCAGCTCAAAGGGCGGGTTAAGCACAGATACGCAGTATTTT. This translates into CASSKGGLSTDTQYF.

This clonotype was observed at least ten times. The J gene is TRBJ2-2, the V gene TRBV12-3 or TRBV12-4; D ambiguous. Trimming removed 7 bases from V and 6 bases from J, with 15 bases in between. The CDR3 totals 14 residues. The CDR3 DNA is TGTGCCAGCACCGTTTCGGCAGCCCCCGGGGAGCTGTTTTTT. As protein: CASTVSAAPGELFF.

With regard to this clonotype: This clone may be a read error of a much larger clone one base away. The rearrangement uses TRBV12-3 or TRBV12-4 and TRBJ1-2; perhaps TRBD1 as D (6 bases). V lost 3 bases and J lost 6, with 14 bases in between. The CDR3 is made up of 14 amino acids. The CDR3 here is CASSLGRGTDGYTF. Written as DNA, the CDR3 is TGTGCCAGCAGTTTGGGCAGGGGAACGGATGGCTACACCTTC.

In this sample, this clonotype turned up many times. The chain employs TRBV18 and TRBJ1-1; D is possibly TRBD1 (5 bases). Germline V CDR1 and CDR2: KGHSH, LQKENI. Trimming removed 3 bases from V and 4 bases from J, with 18 bases in between. This CDR3 has 16 residues. The CDR3 sequence is CASSPGSGQGGTEAFF. The CDR3, as DNA: TGTGCCAGCTCACCGGGCAGCGGGCAGGGCGGCACTGAAGCTTTCTTT.

This clonotype was counted ten times or more. This chain connects TRBV5-4 to TRBJ2-5; D gene unclear. The CDR3 totals 14 residues. Trimming shortened V by 0 bases and J by 4 bases, and 10 bases separated the two germline ends. Germline V gene lookup returns CDR1 SGHNT and CDR2 YYREEE (reference sequence). CDR3 sequence reads: CASSLVGWGETQYF. The CDR3 DNA reads as TGTGCCAGCAGCTTGGTGGGGTGGGGAGAGACCCAGTACTTC.

This clonotype occurred many times. The rearrangement links TRBV7-6 to TRBJ1-4; tentative D call: TRBD1 (5 bases). CDR1 SGHVS and CDR2 FNYEAQ come from the germline V gene. This CDR3 has 15 residues. Trimming took off 5 bases at V and 2 bases at J, with 12 bases between the two ends. Here the CDR3 reads CASSRGRQTNEKLFF. The CDR3 DNA reads TGTGCCAGCAGCCGGGGCCGACAGACTAATGAAAAACTGTTTTTT.

This clonotype was detected many times. The chain has TRBV7-9 and TRBJ1-1; TRBD1 agrees at 7 bases. V dropped 5 bases and J dropped 8; count of bases not matched to a gene: 11. Germline V lookup: CDR1 SEHNR, CDR2 FQNEAQ (reference sequence). The CDR3 extends over 14 amino acids. CDR3 in amino acids: CASSPEWRGQEAFF. In nucleotides, the CDR3 is TGTGCCAGCAGCCCAGAGTGGCGGGGACAGGAAGCTTTCTTT.

At least ten counts were recorded for this clonotype. The chain uses TRBV28 and TRBJ1-2; unclear D gene. Per germline, CDR1 MDHEN and CDR2 SYDVKM. Trimming removed 3 bases at V and 7 bases at J, with 12 bases between. This CDR3 region has 13 residues. The CDR3 DNA sequence: TGTGCCAGCAGTTTTCTCGGGCTACGTGGCTACACCTTC. It specifies CASSFLGLRGYTF.

The sample holds many counts of this clonotype. The V gene is TRBV19, the J gene TRBJ1-1; D gene unclear. Deletions cut 6 bases from V and 1 base from J, with 9 bases between. From germline, CDR1 is LNHDA and CDR2 SQIVND (reference sequence). The CDR3 contains 13 residues. CDR3 nucleotides: TGTGCCAGTAGGGTGGTGTCGAACACTGAAGCTTTCTTT. This sequence encodes CASRVVSNTEAFF.